This TCR beta chain was sequenced in a study of T cell responses to AZD1222 COVID-19 vaccine. Study findings and constraints: At study baseline, merely five or six AZD1222 recipients were seropositive.

Sequencing was performed with immunoSEQ multiplex PCR; in TCRdb, only in-frame clones are kept and a portion is missing. The table has around 100,000 clones, around 87% seen once; the top ten hold 4% to 4.5%. Of note for this clone: Its target is not known.

Germline V gives CDR1 GTSNPN, CDR2 SVGIG (reference sequence). J gave up 10 bases and V 0 bases, and 8 bases lay outside the gene matches. CDR3 length: 15 amino acids. The rearrangement joins TRBV30 to TRBJ1-6; 8 nucleotides align to TRBD1. The material was peripheral blood, obtained on day 0 of MenACWY control vaccination. The TCR sequence derives from an adult in good health. The CDR3 nucleotides read TGTGCCTGGAGTGTGGGAGGGACAGGCCGATCACCCCTCCACTTT. This encodes CAWSVGGTGRSPLHF.